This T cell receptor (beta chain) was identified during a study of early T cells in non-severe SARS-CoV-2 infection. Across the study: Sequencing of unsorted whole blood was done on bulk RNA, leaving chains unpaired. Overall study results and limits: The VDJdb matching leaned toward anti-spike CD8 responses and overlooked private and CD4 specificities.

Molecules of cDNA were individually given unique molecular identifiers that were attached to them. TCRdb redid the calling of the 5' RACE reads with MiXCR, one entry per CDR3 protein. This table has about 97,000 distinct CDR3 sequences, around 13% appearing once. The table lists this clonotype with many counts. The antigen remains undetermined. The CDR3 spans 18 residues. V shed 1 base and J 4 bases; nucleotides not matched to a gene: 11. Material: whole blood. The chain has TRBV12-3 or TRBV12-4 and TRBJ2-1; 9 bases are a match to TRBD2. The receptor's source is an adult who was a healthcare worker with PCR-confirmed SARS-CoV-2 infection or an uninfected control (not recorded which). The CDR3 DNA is TGTGCCAGCAGTTTAGTCAATAGCGGGAGTCTAGGGTACAATGAGCAGTTCTTC. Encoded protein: CASSLVNSGSLGYNEQFF.